The 26 T cell receptor beta chains in this list originate from one sample, sequenced in a study of shared clonotypes between healthy human individuals. TCRdb's copy holds only in-frame clones and misses some; the assay was immunoSEQ multiplex PCR. The sample carries about 770,000 clones, about two thirds recorded once. The material sequenced was memory CD4+ T cells sorted from blood. Indicated subset: CD45RA-negative fraction. All receptors derive from a woman aged 25 to 39 in good health.

The chain joins TRBV18 to TRBJ1-2, with 7 bases matching TRBD1. Unmatched junction bases numbered 7, after V lost 5 bases and J lost 4 bases. Germline CDR1 and CDR2: KGHSH and LQKENI. The CDR3 has 14 amino acids. The CDR3, as DNA: TGTGCCAGCTCAACTGGGACAGCCGCCTATGGCTACACCTTC. Protein: CASSTGTAAYGYTF. The full variable domain, in which reference TRBV18 and TRBJ1-2 provide the parts outside the CDR3, is NAGVMQNPRHLVRRRGQEARLRCSPMKGHSHVYWYRQLPEEGLKFMVYLQKENIIDESGMPKERFSAEFPKEGPSILRIQQVVRGDSAAYFCASSTGTAAYGYTFGSGTRLTVV.

The chain couples TRBV28 to TRBJ1-1; D gene unclear. V shed 5 bases and J shed 4 bases, with 8 bases lying between them. The CDR3 loop spans 12 amino acids. The germline V gene has CDR1 MDHEN and CDR2 SYDVKM. The CDR3 DNA reads TGTGCCAGCAGTCCGCGGATCACTGAAGCTTTCTTT. Translation gives CASSPRITEAFF. Using reference TRBV28 and TRBJ1-1 for the parts outside the CDR3, the full variable domain is DVKVTQSSRYLVKRTGEKVFLECVQDMDHENMFWYRQDPGLGLRLIYFSYDVKMKEKGDIPEGYSVSREKKERFSLILESASTNQTSMYLCASSPRITEAFFGQGTRLTVV.

This chain connects TRBV7-2 to TRBJ2-1, with D maybe TRBD2 (5 bases). V was pared by 2 bases and J by 4 bases, with 15 bases between. In germline, CDR1 is SGHTA, CDR2 FQGNSA. There are 16 residues in the CDR3. The CDR3 region has the DNA TGTGCCAGCAGCTTAACAACCCAGAGAGGGTACAATGAGCAGTTCTTC. Translation: CASSLTTQRGYNEQFF.

This rearrangement joins TRBV2 to TRBJ2-7; 7 nucleotides match TRBD1. The CDR3 runs to 15 residues. Looked up from germline, CDR1 is SNHLY and CDR2 is FYNNEI. Trimming took 5 bases from V and 3 from J; bases not matched to a gene: 10. In nucleotides, the CDR3 is TGTGCCAGCAGTCGAACAGGGGTGAGCGGCTACGAGCAGTACTTC. This gives the protein CASSRTGVSGYEQYF.

The genes are TRBV2 and TRBJ2-1, with D possibly called TRBD1 or TRBD2 (5 bases each). The V gene lost 1 base and the J gene lost 6 bases, with 13 bases spanning the gap. CDR3 length: 15 residues. Per germline, CDR1 SNHLY and CDR2 FYNNEI. CDR3 sequence: CASSEGSLGVNEQFF. The CDR3 DNA reads as TGTGCCAGCAGTGAAGGGTCCTTGGGGGTCAATGAGCAGTTCTTC.

The CDR3 spells CAISVSRVGTDTQYF. The CDR3 nucleotides are TGTGCCATCAGTGTGTCAAGGGTTGGCACAGATACGCAGTATTTT. The rearrangement links TRBV10-3 to TRBJ2-3; no clear D. V was cut by 4 bases and J by 1 base, with 12 bases left in between. Per germline, CDR1 ENHRY and CDR2 SYGVKD. This CDR3 is 15 amino acids long.

The V gene is TRBV5-1, the J gene TRBJ1-2, with 9 positions matching TRBD1. Germline CDR1 SGHRS, CDR2 YFSETQ. With 5 bases clipped from V and 4 bases from J, the junction kept 12 bases outside the gene matches. The CDR3 loop spans 16 amino acids. The CDR3 DNA reads as TGCGCCAGCAGATTGCCACCGGGACAGGGAAGCTATGGCTACACCTTC. Encoded protein: CASRLPPGQGSYGYTF.

A single count supports this clone. In the same sample, other DNA sequences code for this CDR3. The J gene is TRBJ2-4, the V gene TRBV18; 9 bases line up with TRBD1. This CDR3 region has 16 residues. Looked up from germline, CDR1 is KGHSH and CDR2 is LQKENI. J was trimmed by 0 bases and V by 3 bases; bases with no gene match: 3. The CDR3 DNA reads TGTGCCAGCTCACCGGGACAGGGTCTAGCCAAAAACATTCAGTACTTC. Translated: CASSPGQGLAKNIQYF.

The rearrangement joins TRBV7-9 to TRBJ2-3, with D unresolved. Germline CDR1 and CDR2: SEHNR and FQNEAQ (reference sequence). The CDR3 contains 14 residues. V was trimmed by 5 bases and J by 10 bases, leaving 19 bases between them. Written as DNA, the CDR3 is TGTGCCAGCAGCCCCCCCTCCCTCCATGAGTCGCAGTATTTT. Amino acid sequence: CASSPPSLHESQYF. Variable domain in full (rest from reference TRBV7-9 and TRBJ2-3): DTGVSQNPRHKITKRGQNVTFRCDPISEHNRLYWYRQTLGQGPEFLTYFQNEAQLEKSRLLSDRFSAERPKGSFSTLEIQRTEQGDSAMYLCASSPPSLHESQYFGPGTRLTVL.

Regarding this clone: Other DNA sequences from this sample encode an identical CDR3 as well. This sequence joins TRBV28 and TRBJ2-7; D perhaps matches TRBD2 (6 bases). Trimming shortened V by 3 bases and J by 6 bases, and 9 bases separated the two germline ends. This CDR3 comprises 12 residues. The germline V gene encodes CDR1 MDHEN and CDR2 SYDVKM. The DNA of the CDR3 is TGTGCCAGCAGTTTGGGGGGATTCGAGCAGTACTTC. It translates to CASSLGGFEQYF.

V gene TRBV27 combines with J gene TRBJ1-6; tentative D call: TRBD1 (6 bases). Trimming shortened V by 2 bases and J by 8 bases, and 13 bases separated the two germline ends. The germline V gene encodes CDR1 MNHEY and CDR2 SMNVEV (reference sequence). This CDR3 contains 15 residues. CDR3 sequence (DNA): TGTGCCAGCAGTTTAGATTCCAGGGGTGATTCACCCCTCCACTTT. It yields the protein CASSLDSRGDSPLHF.

Details on this clone: The sample holds other DNA sequences that translate to the same CDR3. The CDR3 reads CASSPVGRNYGYTF. CDR3 in DNA: TGTGCCAGCTCACCGGTGGGACGGAACTATGGCTACACCTTC. This chain uses TRBV18 with TRBJ1-2; tentative D call: TRBD1 (5 bases). The V gene lost 3 bases and the J gene lost 2 bases, with 10 bases spanning the gap. Germline V gives CDR1 KGHSH, CDR2 LQKENI. The length of the CDR3 is 14 residues.

V is TRBV7-6 and J is TRBJ2-5; D assignment may be TRBD1 or TRBD2 (5 bases each). The CDR3 extends over 15 amino acids. Germline CDR1 is SGHVS and CDR2 is FNYEAQ. Trimming took 5 bases from V and 5 from J, leaving 18 bases between them. The chain's CDR3 is CASSISGTESETQYF. CDR3 nucleotide sequence: TGTGCCAGCAGCATCTCCGGGACGGAATCGGAGACCCAGTACTTC.

This chain joins TRBV28 and TRBJ2-1; TRBD2 aligns across 7 bases. The CDR3 has 11 amino acids. CDR1 and CDR2 from the germline V gene are MDHEN and SYDVKM. This CDR3 is CAASGNNEQFF. CDR3 nucleotide sequence: TGTGCGGCTAGCGGTAACAATGAGCAGTTCTTC.

Note on this clone: A much larger clonotype is one base distant, so this may be a read error. The rearrangement uses TRBV6-1 and TRBJ2-1, with D unclear. The CDR3 extends over 11 amino acids. Germline CDR1 MNHNS, CDR2 SASEGT. With 6 bases removed from V and 4 bases from J, the gap between germline ends came to 4 bases. Here the CDR3 reads CASSPYNEQFF. The CDR3 DNA sequence: TGTGCCAGCAGCCCGTACAATGAGCAGTTCTTC.

This clone was observed once. The chain couples TRBV28 to TRBJ2-5, with TRBD2 identical over 12 bases. This CDR3 comprises 16 residues. Per germline, CDR1 MDHEN and CDR2 SYDVKM. V lost 7 bases to trimming and J lost 5 bases; unmatched junction nucleotides: 11. CDR3 region: CASNPASGRAWETQYF. The CDR3 bases are TGTGCCAGCAACCCTGCTAGCGGGAGGGCCTGGGAGACCCAGTACTTC.

This clone appeared a few times. The chain joins TRBV5-5 to TRBJ1-1; D not certain. The V and J ends lost 2 bases and 0 bases respectively, with 11 bases between them. Germline lookup yields CDR1 SGHKS and CDR2 YYEKEE (reference sequence). There are 15 residues in the CDR3. CDR3 region: CASSFRGQMNTEAFF. The CDR3 bases are TGTGCCAGCAGCTTCCGGGGTCAGATGAACACTGAAGCTTTCTTT. The whole variable domain, remainder taken from reference TRBV5-5 and TRBJ1-1, is DAGVTQSPTHLIKTRGQQVTLRCSPISGHKSVSWYQQVLGQGPQFIFQYYEKEERGRGNFPDRFSARQFPNYSSELNVNALLLGDSALYLCASSFRGQMNTEAFFGQGTRLTVV.

In its sample, this clone was seen a few times. The sample has other DNA sequences that encode this CDR3 too. The V call is TRBV5-4, the J call TRBJ2-5, with D possibly being TRBD1 (6 bases). V lost 2 bases and J 2 bases, leaving 7 bases between the germline ends. CDR3 length: 13 residues. In germline, CDR1 is SGHNT, CDR2 YYREEE (reference sequence). For the CDR3, the DNA is TGTGCCAGCAGCTTACAGGGACAAGAGACCCAGTACTTC. It yields the protein CASSLQGQETQYF.

The V call is TRBV14, the J call TRBJ2-3, with D unclear. The V end was cut by 5 bases, the J end by 4 bases, with 16 bases between. The CDR3 consists of 15 residues. Germline CDR1 and CDR2: SGHDN and FVKESK. The CDR3 region has the DNA TGTGCCAGCAGCGCGTTTAATCTACTCCCAGATACGCAGTATTTT. Its protein product is CASSAFNLLPDTQYF.

This clone was seen a handful of times. This chain joins TRBV5-6 and TRBJ2-1; D remains unclear. The V and J ends lost 6 bases and 6 bases respectively, with 16 bases between them. This CDR3 spans 14 amino acids. CDR1 is SGHDT and CDR2 is YYEEEE in the germline V gene. This CDR3 reads CASNPWGAANEQFF. CDR3 nucleotides: TGTGCCAGCAATCCCTGGGGTGCCGCCAATGAGCAGTTCTTC.

The rearrangement links TRBV5-1 to TRBJ1-5; D not resolved. V lost 5 bases to trimming and J lost 3 bases, with 9 bases between them. Germline V CDR1 and CDR2: SGHRS, YFSETQ. The CDR3 is 13 residues long. CDR3 residues: CASSKDINQPQHF. CDR3 bases: TGCGCCAGCAGTAAAGATATCAATCAGCCCCAGCATTTT.

This clone has a handful of counts. The chain combines TRBV10-2 with TRBJ2-7, with 8 bases matching TRBD2. This CDR3 contains 15 residues. Germline V gene sequence: CDR1 WSHSY, CDR2 SAAADI. V gave up 4 bases and J gave up 2 bases; unmatched junction bases: 7. The DNA for the CDR3 is TGCGCCAGCAGTGGGGGCCTAGCGGGTCCCTACGAGCAGTACTTC. The encoded protein is CASSGGLAGPYEQYF.

The V and J genes are TRBV28 and TRBJ2-1; 7 bases match TRBD1. J was trimmed by 5 bases and V by 5 bases; bases with no gene match: 12. The germline gives CDR1 MDHEN, CDR2 SYDVKM. The CDR3 runs to 16 residues. CDR3 in amino acids: CASSPPPGRGNNEQFF. The CDR3, as DNA: TGTGCCAGCAGTCCGCCCCCGGGCAGGGGGAACAATGAGCAGTTCTTC.

J is TRBJ2-2 and V is TRBV18; the D gene is possibly TRBD2 (6 bases). V lost 6 bases and J lost 2, with 16 bases in between. The CDR3 contains 16 residues. The germline gives CDR1 KGHSH, CDR2 LQKENI. The chain's CDR3 is CASSQTGTSNTGELFF. The CDR3 nucleotides are TGTGCCAGCTCCCAAACTGGAACTAGCAACACCGGGGAGCTGTTTTTT.

A few counts support this clone. The chain has TRBV6-1 and TRBJ2-7; 8 bases line up with TRBD2. Per the germline V gene, CDR1 is MNHNS and CDR2 is SASEGT. V was pared by 5 bases and J by 5 bases, with 8 bases of the junction left unmatched. The CDR3 covers 14 residues. The CDR3 reads CASSLTGGRDEQYF. CDR3 bases: TGTGCCAGCAGTTTGACGGGAGGGAGAGACGAGCAGTACTTC.

The V gene is TRBV21-1, the J gene TRBJ1-5. TRBV21-1 is a listed pseudogene. This CDR3 contains 13 residues. CDR3: CASSKVGNQPQHF. CDR3 nucleotide sequence: TGTGCCAGCAGCAAAGTCGGCAATCAGCCCCAGCATTTT.